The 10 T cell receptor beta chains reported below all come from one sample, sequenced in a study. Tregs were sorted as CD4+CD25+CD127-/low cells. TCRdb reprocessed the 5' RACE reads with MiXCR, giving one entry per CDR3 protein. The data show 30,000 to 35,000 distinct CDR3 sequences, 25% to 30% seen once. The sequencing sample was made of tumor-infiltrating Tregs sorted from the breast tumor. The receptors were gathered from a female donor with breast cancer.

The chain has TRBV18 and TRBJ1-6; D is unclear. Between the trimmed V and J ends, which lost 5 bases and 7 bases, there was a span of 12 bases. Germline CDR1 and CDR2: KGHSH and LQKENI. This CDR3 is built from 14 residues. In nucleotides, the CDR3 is TGTGCCAGCTCAGCCAGCCCGTCGAATTCACCCCTCCACTTT. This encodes CASSASPSNSPLHF.

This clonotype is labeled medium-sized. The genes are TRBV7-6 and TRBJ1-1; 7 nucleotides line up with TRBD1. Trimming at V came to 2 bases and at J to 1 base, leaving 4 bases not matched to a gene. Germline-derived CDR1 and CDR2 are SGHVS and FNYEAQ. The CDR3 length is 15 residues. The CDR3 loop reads CASSLRGHGNTEAFF. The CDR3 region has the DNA TGTGCCAGCAGCTTAAGGGGGCATGGGAACACTGAAGCTTTCTTT.

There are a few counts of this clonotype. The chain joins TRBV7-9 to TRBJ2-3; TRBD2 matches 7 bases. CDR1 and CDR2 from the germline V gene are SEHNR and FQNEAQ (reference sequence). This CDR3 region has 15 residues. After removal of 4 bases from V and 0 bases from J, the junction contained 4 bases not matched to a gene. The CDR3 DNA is TGTGCCAGCAGCTCAGGTAGCGGGAGCACAGATACGCAGTATTTT. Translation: CASSSGSGSTDTQYF.

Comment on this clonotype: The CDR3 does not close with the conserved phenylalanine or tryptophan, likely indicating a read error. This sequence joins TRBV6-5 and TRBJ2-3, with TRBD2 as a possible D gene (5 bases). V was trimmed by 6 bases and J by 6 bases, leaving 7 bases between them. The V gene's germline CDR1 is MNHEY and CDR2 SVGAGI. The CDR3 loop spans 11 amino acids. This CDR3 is CASSRGDTQYY. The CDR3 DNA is TGTGCCAGCAGCCGGGGTGATACGCAGTATTAT.

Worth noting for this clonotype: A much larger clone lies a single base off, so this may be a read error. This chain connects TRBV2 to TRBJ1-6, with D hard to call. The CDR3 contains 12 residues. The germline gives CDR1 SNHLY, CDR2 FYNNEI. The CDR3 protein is CASRTVNPPLHF. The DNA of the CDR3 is TGTGCCAGCAGAACGGTTAATCCACCCCTCCACTTT.

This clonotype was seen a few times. The CDR3 nucleotides read TGTGCCAGCAGCTTACAGGGAGGTCTCGTGAGCACTGAAGCTTTCTTT. As protein: CASSLQGGLVSTEAFF. This chain uses TRBV7-3 with TRBJ1-1, with D tentatively TRBD1 (5 bases). Trimming stripped 2 bases from V and 4 bases from J, with 17 bases between. The CDR3 length is 16 residues. In germline, CDR1 is SGHTA, CDR2 FQGTGA.

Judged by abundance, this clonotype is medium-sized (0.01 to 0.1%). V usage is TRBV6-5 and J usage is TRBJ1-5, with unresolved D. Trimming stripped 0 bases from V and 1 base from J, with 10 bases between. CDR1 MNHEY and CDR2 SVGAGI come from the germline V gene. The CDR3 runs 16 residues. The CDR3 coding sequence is TGTGCCAGCAGTTACTCAGCAAGGGCGAGCAATCAGCCCCAGCATTTT. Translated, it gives CASSYSARASNQPQHF.

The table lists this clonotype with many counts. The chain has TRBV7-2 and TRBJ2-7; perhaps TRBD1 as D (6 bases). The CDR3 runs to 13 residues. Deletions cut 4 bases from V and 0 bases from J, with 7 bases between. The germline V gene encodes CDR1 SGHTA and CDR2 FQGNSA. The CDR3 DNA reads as TGTGCCAGCAGCTCGGACAGCTCCTACGAGCAGTACTTC. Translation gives CASSSDSSYEQYF.

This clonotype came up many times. CDR3 bases: TGTGCCAGCAGCCAAGACGACTACGATGGCTACACCTTC. Protein product: CASSQDDYDGYTF. The chain employs TRBV4-2 and TRBJ1-2, with D unresolved. Trimming took 0 bases from V and 6 from J, leaving 8 bases between them. The germline CDR1 and CDR2 sequences are LGHNA and YNFKEQ. The CDR3 is 13 amino acids.

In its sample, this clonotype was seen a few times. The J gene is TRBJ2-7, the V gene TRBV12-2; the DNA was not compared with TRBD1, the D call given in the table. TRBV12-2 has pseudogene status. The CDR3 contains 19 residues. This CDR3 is CASRSSSSRDRDGSYEQYF. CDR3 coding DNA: TGTGCAAGTCGCTCCTCATCCTCCCGTGACAGAGACGGGTCCTACGAGCAGTACTTC.